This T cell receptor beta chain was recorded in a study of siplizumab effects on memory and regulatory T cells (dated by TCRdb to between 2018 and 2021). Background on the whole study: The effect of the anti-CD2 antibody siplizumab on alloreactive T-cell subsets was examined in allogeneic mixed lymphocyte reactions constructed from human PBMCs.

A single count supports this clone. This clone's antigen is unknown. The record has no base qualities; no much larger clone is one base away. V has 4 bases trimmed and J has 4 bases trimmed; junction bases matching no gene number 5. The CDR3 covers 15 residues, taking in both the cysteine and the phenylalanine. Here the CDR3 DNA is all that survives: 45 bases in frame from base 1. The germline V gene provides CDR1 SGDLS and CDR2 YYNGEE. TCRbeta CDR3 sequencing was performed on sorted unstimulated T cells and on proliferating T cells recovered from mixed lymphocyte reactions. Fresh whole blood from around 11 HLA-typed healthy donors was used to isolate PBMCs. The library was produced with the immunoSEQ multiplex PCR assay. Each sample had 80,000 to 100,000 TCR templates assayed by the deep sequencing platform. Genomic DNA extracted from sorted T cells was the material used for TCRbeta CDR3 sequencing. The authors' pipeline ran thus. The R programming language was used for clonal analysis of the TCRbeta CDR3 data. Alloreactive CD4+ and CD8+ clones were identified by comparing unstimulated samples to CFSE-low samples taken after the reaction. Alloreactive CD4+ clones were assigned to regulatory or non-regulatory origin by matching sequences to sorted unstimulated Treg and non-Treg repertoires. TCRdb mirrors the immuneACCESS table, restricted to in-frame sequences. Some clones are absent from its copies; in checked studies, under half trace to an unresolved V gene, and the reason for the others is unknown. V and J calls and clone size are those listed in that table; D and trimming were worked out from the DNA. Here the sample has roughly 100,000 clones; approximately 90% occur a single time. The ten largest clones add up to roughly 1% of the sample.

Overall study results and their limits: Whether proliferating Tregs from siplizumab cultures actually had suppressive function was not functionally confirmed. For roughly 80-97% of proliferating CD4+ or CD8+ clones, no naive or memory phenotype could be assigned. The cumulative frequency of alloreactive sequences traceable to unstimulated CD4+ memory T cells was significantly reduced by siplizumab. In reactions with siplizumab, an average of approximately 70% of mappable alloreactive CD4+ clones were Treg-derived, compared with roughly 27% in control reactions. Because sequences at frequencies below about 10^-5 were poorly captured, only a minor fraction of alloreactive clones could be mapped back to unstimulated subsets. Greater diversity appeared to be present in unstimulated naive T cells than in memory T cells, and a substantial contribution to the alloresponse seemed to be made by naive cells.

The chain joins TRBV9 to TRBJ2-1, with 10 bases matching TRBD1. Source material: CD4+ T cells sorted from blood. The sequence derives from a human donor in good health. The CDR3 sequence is CASSYGTGAYNEQFF. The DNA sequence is TGTGCCAGCAGCTATGGGACAGGGGCTTACAATGAGCAGTTCTTC.